The 16 T cell receptor beta chains reported below all come from one sample, sequenced in a study of T-cell reconstitution after alpha-beta-depleted transplantation in children. Unique molecular identifiers featured in how the TCRbeta library was prepared. In TCRdb, the PCR reads were re-called with MiXCR into one record per CDR3 protein. The sample contains about 580,000 distinct CDR3 sequences, around 27% of which appear only once. This specimen consisted of PBMCs, obtained before TCRalphabeta/CD19-depleted stem cell transplant. Receptors originate from a boy younger than two with Wiskott-Aldrich syndrome, due to receive a stem cell transplant.

The rearrangement uses TRBV6-1 and TRBJ2-5, with TRBD1 matching over 7 bases. The CDR3 covers 16 residues. CDR1 and CDR2 (germline): MNHNS, SASEGT. The J segment lost 3 bases and the V segment lost 2 bases, leaving 9 bases of the junction unmatched. The CDR3: CASSEMAGQGEETQYF. The CDR3 region has the DNA TGTGCCAGCAGTGAAATGGCAGGGCAGGGGGAAGAGACCCAGTACTTC.

This sequence joins TRBV5-1 and TRBJ2-7; 10 bases line up with TRBD1. J gave up 7 bases and V 4 bases, and 8 bases lay outside the gene matches. Germline CDR1 SGHRS, CDR2 YFSETQ. The CDR3 is 14 amino acids. The CDR3 bases are TGCGCCAGCAGCATACCGGGACAGGGGAGTGAGCAGTACTTC. Amino acids: CASSIPGQGSEQYF.

This clonotype was found a few times. The chain employs TRBV20-1 and TRBJ2-5; D assignment may be TRBD1 or TRBD2 (5 bases each). The CDR3 is 14 residues long. Germline-derived CDR1 and CDR2 are DFQATT and SNEGSKA (reference sequence). Trimming stripped 0 bases from V and 5 bases from J, with 13 bases between. As DNA, the CDR3 is TGCAGTGCTAGAGATTGGGGGAAGCGGGAGACCCAGTACTTC. It encodes CSARDWGKRETQYF.

This clonotype was counted only a few times. The genes are TRBV19 and TRBJ1-5; D gene ambiguous. In germline, CDR1 is LNHDA, CDR2 SQIVND (reference sequence). The CDR3 runs 15 residues. Trimming took 7 bases from V and 3 from J, leaving 16 bases between them. CDR3 coding DNA: TGTGCCAGTAACTCTCCGGGCGGTTTCAATCAGCCCCAGCATTTT. Translated: CASNSPGGFNQPQHF.

The chain combines TRBV5-1 with TRBJ1-2; TRBD1 agrees at 9 bases. The length of the CDR3 is 14 residues. Germline V gene sequence: CDR1 SGHRS, CDR2 YFSETQ. V lost 4 bases to trimming and J lost 8 bases; unmatched junction nucleotides: 9. CDR3 in amino acids: CASSPPGQGGGYTF. DNA for the CDR3: TGCGCCAGCAGCCCGCCGGGACAGGGCGGAGGCTACACCTTC. Filled out from reference TRBV5-1 and TRBJ1-2, the complete variable domain reads KAGVTQTPRYLIKTRGQQVTLSCSPISGHRSVSWYQQTPGQGLQFLFEYFSETQRNKGNFPGRFSGRQFSNSRSEMNVSTLELGDSALYLCASSPPGQGGGYTFGSGTRLTVV.

The rearrangement uses TRBV7-9 and TRBJ1-1; TRBD1 matches 7 bases. With 5 bases clipped from V and 1 base from J, the junction kept 13 bases outside the gene matches. CDR1 and CDR2 from the germline V gene are SEHNR and FQNEAQ (reference sequence). This CDR3 spans 17 amino acids. CDR3 sequence reads: CASSPGLGQGGNTEAFF. The CDR3 nucleotides are TGTGCCAGCAGCCCAGGCCTGGGGCAGGGGGGGAACACTGAAGCTTTCTTT.

V and J are TRBV5-1 and TRBJ2-1, with 8 nucleotides matching TRBD2. Per germline, CDR1 SGHRS and CDR2 YFSETQ. The junction had 20 bases not matched to a gene; V was cut back by 4 bases and J by 8 bases. The CDR3 is 18 residues long. CDR3 loop: CASSEHTLPAGGGDEQFF. DNA of the CDR3: TGCGCCAGCAGCGAACATACTCTGCCGGCGGGAGGTGGGGATGAGCAGTTCTTC.

The chain employs TRBV7-2 and TRBJ2-1; 10 bases align to TRBD1. CDR3 length: 16 amino acids. Germline CDR1 is SGHTA and CDR2 is FQGNSA. The V and J ends lost 0 bases and 8 bases, in that order; junction bases with no gene match: 7. The CDR3 sequence: CASSLAGTGAGHEQFF. CDR3 DNA sequence: TGTGCCAGCAGCTTAGCGGGGACAGGGGCTGGGCATGAGCAGTTCTTC.

This chain uses TRBV20-1 with TRBJ2-5; tentative D call: TRBD2 (6 bases). Deletions cut 4 bases from V and 6 bases from J, with 12 bases between. Germline CDR1 is DFQATT and CDR2 is SNEGSKA (reference sequence). The CDR3 is 12 amino acids. The DNA for the CDR3 is TGCAGTGCTAAGGGTAGCGGACAGACCCAGTACTTC. The encoded protein is CSAKGSGQTQYF.

The rearrangement links TRBV5-1 to TRBJ2-5; the match to TRBD1 covers 8 bases. CDR1 is SGHRS, CDR2 YFSETQ, per germline. J was trimmed by 10 bases and V by 0 bases; bases with no gene match: 11. CDR3 size: 15 residues. CDR3 sequence: CASSLDGQGLQSQYF. CDR3 sequence (DNA): TGCGCCAGCAGCTTGGATGGACAGGGTCTTCAGAGCCAGTACTTC.

V and J are TRBV12-3 or TRBV12-4 and TRBJ2-3, with TRBD2 matching 10 bases. J lost 2 bases, V lost 6 bases, and 5 bases had no gene match. The CDR3 contains 15 residues. CDR3 residues: CASSFGTSDTDTQYF. CDR3 bases: TGTGCCAGCAGCTTCGGGACTAGCGACACAGATACGCAGTATTTT.

At least ten counts were recorded for this clonotype. The rearrangement joins TRBV5-1 to TRBJ2-2; TRBD1 aligns across 7 bases. The CDR3 extends over 16 amino acids. Germline loops: CDR1 SGHRS, CDR2 YFSETQ. The junction had 7 bases not matched to a gene; V was cut back by 4 bases and J by 1 base. The CDR3: CASSTPGQLNTGELFF. CDR3 in DNA: TGCGCCAGCAGCACCCCGGGACAGCTGAACACCGGGGAGCTGTTTTTT.

This clonotype was detected a few times. CDR3 sequence: CASSLRTGGQPQHF. DNA for the CDR3: TGCGCCAGCAGCCTTAGAACAGGGGGACAGCCCCAGCATTTT. This sequence joins TRBV4-1 and TRBJ1-5; TRBD1 matches 8 bases. Germline V gene lookup returns CDR1 MGHRA and CDR2 YSYEKL. The CDR3 is 14 residues long. J was trimmed by 7 bases and V by 4 bases; bases with no gene match: 6.

The table lists this clonotype with a few counts. This chain connects TRBV29-1 to TRBJ2-1; TRBD2 matches at 8 bases. The CDR3 length is 15 residues. Per the germline V gene, CDR1 is SQVTM and CDR2 is ANQGSEA. V was clipped by 4 bases and J by 1 base; unmatched bases: 6. CDR3 DNA sequence: TGCAGCGTTGCATCTCCTAGCGGGTCCTACAATGAGCAGTTCTTC. This gives the protein CSVASPSGSYNEQFF.

A few counts support this clonotype. The chain is built from TRBV5-1 and TRBJ2-1; 14 bases are shared with TRBD2. CDR1 SGHRS and CDR2 YFSETQ come from the germline V gene. The length of the CDR3 is 15 residues. J gave up 6 bases and V 4 bases, and 3 bases lay outside the gene matches. CDR3 residues: CASSRGTSGGNEQFF. The CDR3 DNA reads TGCGCCAGCAGCCGAGGGACTAGCGGGGGCAATGAGCAGTTCTTC.

CDR3 sequence (DNA): TGTGCCAGCAGTTACCGCGGGCCCACAGATACGCAGTATTTT. Translation gives CASSYRGPTDTQYF. The gene calls are TRBV6-5 and TRBJ2-3; D may be TRBD2 (5 bases). Looked up from germline, CDR1 is MNHEY and CDR2 is SVGAGI. This CDR3 has 14 amino acids. V lost 2 bases and J lost 2, with 8 bases in between.